This TCR beta chain came from a study of T-cell reconstitution after alpha-beta-depleted transplantation in children. Study-wide points: High day-60 TCRbeta diversity in some patients came from surviving recipient T cells and thymic progenitors. In patients about two months after transplant, alpha-beta T cells reportedly arose from several hundred expanded graft clones. One year post-transplant, T-cell counts and diversity were largely derived from T cells produced anew.

For TCRbeta, the library was prepared with unique molecular identifiers. A single record per CDR3 protein comes from TCRdb applying MiXCR to the PCR reads. The sample includes under 6,500 distinct CDR3 sequences, roughly a sixth of them seen just once. Remarks on this clonotype: The antigen remains unidentified.

This clonotype was sampled from a patient younger than 10 who had a stem cell transplant for inherited bone marrow failure, so the T cells may come from the graft donor. This material consisted of PBMCs, mostly from graft donor cells, taken 180 days after TCRalphabeta/CD19-depleted stem cell transplant.

CDR3 in amino acids: CATSRDFPSGRIPVTQYF. The CDR3 nucleotides read TGTGCCACCAGCAGAGATTTCCCTAGCGGGAGGATCCCAGTTACGCAGTATTTT. The chain carries TRBV15 and TRBJ2-3, with 11 bases identical to TRBD2. This CDR3 spans 18 amino acids. With V trimmed by 0 bases and J by 8 bases, 13 bases remained unmatched. CDR1 is LNHNV and CDR2 is YYDKDF in the germline V gene (reference sequence). The whole variable domain, filled in from reference TRBV15 and TRBJ2-3, reads DAMVIQNPRYQVTQFGKPVTLSCSQTLNHNVMYWYQQKSSQAPKLLFHYYDKDFNNEADTPDNFQSRRPNTSFCFLDIRSPGLGDTAMYLCATSRDFPSGRIPVTQYFGPGTRLTVL.